This T cell receptor beta chain appears in the sequencing data of a study of cytomegalovirus exposure and HLA in healthy donors. Study-level points and caveats: One later analysis reportedly identified an Asian-associated ancestry cluster that showed fewer N-insertions than the roughly 600-donor mean. Cytomegalovirus-associated status was assigned to around 160 TCR beta chains. What was likely a sequencing artifact was a cluster of highly shared sequence variants.

Trimming cost V 6 bases and J 7 bases; bases outside gene matches: 12. CDR1 and CDR2 (germline): KGHSH, LQKENI. The CDR3 runs to 14 residues. The PCR was carried out with 60 Vbeta primers and 13 Jbeta primers. Study processing details: Later analysis identified tens of millions of unique TCR beta chains, around 10 million shared. Generated by immunoSEQ multiplex PCR, the TCRdb table keeps only in-frame clones and is missing some. V, J and clone size derive from that table, while D and trimming were established from the DNA sequence. Among 100,000 to 140,000 clones, around 77% were seen once, and the ten largest hold roughly 2.3%. This clone was counted at least ten times. Its matching antigen is unknown.

The chain carries TRBV18 and TRBJ2-7; TRBD1 matches 7 bases. The sequencing input was PBMCs. This TCR was sampled from a man younger than 30 in good health and CMV-seronegative. CDR3 loop: CASSTGQRREEQYF. The CDR3 nucleotides are TGTGCCAGCTCGACGGGACAGCGACGTGAAGAGCAGTACTTC.